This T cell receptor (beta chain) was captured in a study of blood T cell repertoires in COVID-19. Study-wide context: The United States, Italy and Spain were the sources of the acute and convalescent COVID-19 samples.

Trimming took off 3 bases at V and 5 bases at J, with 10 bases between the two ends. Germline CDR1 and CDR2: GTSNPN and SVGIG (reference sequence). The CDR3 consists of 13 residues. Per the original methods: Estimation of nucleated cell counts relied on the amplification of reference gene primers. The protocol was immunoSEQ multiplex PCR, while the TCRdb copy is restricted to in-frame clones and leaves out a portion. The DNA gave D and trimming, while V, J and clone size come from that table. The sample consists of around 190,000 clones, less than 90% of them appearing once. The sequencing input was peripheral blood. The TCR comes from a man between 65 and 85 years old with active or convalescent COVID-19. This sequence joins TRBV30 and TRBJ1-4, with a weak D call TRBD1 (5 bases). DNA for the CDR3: TGTGCCTGGAGCCAGGGATTCAATGAAAAACTGTTTTTT. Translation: CAWSQGFNEKLFF.